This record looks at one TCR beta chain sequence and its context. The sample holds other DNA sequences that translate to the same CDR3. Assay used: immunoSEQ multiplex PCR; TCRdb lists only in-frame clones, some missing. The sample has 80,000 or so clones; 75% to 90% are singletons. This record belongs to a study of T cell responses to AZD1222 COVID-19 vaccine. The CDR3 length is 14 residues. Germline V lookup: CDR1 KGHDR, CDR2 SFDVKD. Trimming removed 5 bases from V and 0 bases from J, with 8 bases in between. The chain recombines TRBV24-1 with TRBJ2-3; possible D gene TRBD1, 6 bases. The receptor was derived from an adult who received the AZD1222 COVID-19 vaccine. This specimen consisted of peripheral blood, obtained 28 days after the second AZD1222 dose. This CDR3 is CATSGRGSTDTQYF. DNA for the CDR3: TGTGCCACCAGTGGTAGGGGGAGCACAGATACGCAGTATTTT.